This TCR beta chain comes out of a study of cytomegalovirus exposure and HLA in healthy donors. About the research overall: Roughly 180 million T cells yielded over 90 million unique TCR beta sequences in earlier analysis. Study-level findings and limits: The study dropped some indistinguishable V segments, TRBV6-2 and TRBV6-3 among them. Later findings reportedly placed an Asian-associated ancestry cluster below the 666-donor mean for N-insertions.

The PCR used 60 Vbeta and 13 Jbeta primers. Profiled with immunoSEQ multiplex PCR; TCRdb holds only in-frame clones, not every one. The sample carries 200,000 or so clones, 70% to 85% recorded once. As concerns this clone: Its antigen is unidentified.

CDR3 length equals 16 residues. The source material was PBMCs. The chain is built from TRBV21-1 and TRBJ2-1; the D call of TRBD1 is as the table states it, not checked on the DNA. TRBV21-1 is classified as a pseudogene. The sequence was obtained from a boy aged 2 to 10 in good health and CMV-seronegative. Here the CDR3 DNA reads TGTGCCAGCAGCAAAGTAGTATCGACAGGACACGATGAGCAGTTCTTC. Protein product: CASSKVVSTGHDEQFF.